One sample yielded the 26 T cell receptor beta chains listed below, sequenced in a study of T cells after yellow fever vaccination. TCRdb reprocessed the 5' RACE reads via MiXCR and lists one record per CDR3 protein. The table lists about 250,000 distinct CDR3 sequences, approximately 3.5% of them singletons. The specimen was PBMCs, collected 15 days after the yellow fever booster vaccination. These receptors were obtained from a man between 18 and 35 years old who received the YFV17D yellow fever vaccine.

This clonotype was observed many times. The chain joins TRBV30 to TRBJ2-5; D gene unclear. CDR3 length: 12 amino acids. Germline V gene data show CDR1 as GTSNPN and CDR2 as SVGIG (reference sequence). V was trimmed by 4 bases and J by 4 bases, leaving 10 bases between them. CDR3 sequence: CAWMGPGETQYF. The CDR3 DNA reads TGTGCCTGGATGGGCCCTGGAGAGACCCAGTACTTC.

The rearrangement links TRBV20-1 to TRBJ2-2, with no clear D. Germline CDR1 and CDR2: DFQATT and SNEGSKA (reference sequence). The CDR3 is 11 amino acids. CDR3 DNA: TGCGGGCTGAGCCGGGCCGGGGAGCTGTTTTTT. It translates to CGLSRAGELFF.

This clonotype was seen many times. V and J are TRBV20-1 and TRBJ2-3; possible D gene TRBD2, 6 bases. The CDR3 loop spans 12 amino acids. Trimming removed 3 bases from V and 3 bases from J, with 7 bases in between. The germline V gene has CDR1 DFQATT and CDR2 SNEGSKA (reference sequence). CDR3 in amino acids: CSARGGTDTQYF. The CDR3 nucleotides read TGCAGTGCTAGGGGGGGTACAGATACGCAGTATTTT.

This clonotype was observed many times. The chain combines TRBV2 with TRBJ1-1, with D unresolved. With 7 bases removed from V and 4 bases from J, the gap between germline ends came to 7 bases. CDR3 length: 11 amino acids. The V gene's germline CDR1 is SNHLY and CDR2 FYNNEI. CDR3 in DNA: TGTGCCAGCATTCGGAGCACTGAAGCTTTCTTT. This translates into CASIRSTEAFF. The full variable domain, rest sourced from reference TRBV2 and TRBJ1-1, is EPEVTQTPSHQVTQMGQEVILRCVPISNHLYFYWYRQILGQKVEFLVSFYNNEISEKSEIFDDQFSVERPDGSNFTLKIRSTKLEDSAMYFCASIRSTEAFFGQGTRLTVV.

To note about this clonotype: It may be a read error: a sequence one base away is much more abundant. The rearrangement joins TRBV7-9 to TRBJ1-4, with 8 positions matching TRBD1. J gave up 6 bases and V 3 bases, and 3 bases lay outside the gene matches. This CDR3 comprises 14 residues. Germline V lookup: CDR1 SEHNR, CDR2 FQNEAQ (reference sequence). CDR3 in DNA: TGTGCCAGCAGCTTTGGACAGGGATATGAAAAACTGTTTTTT. Protein: CASSFGQGYEKLFF.

This clonotype was observed many times. In nucleotides, the CDR3 is TGTGCCAGCAGATGGAATGAGCAGTTCTTC. Encoded protein: CASRWNEQFF. This chain links TRBV2 with TRBJ2-1; D is uncertain. The germline V gene encodes CDR1 SNHLY and CDR2 FYNNEI. This CDR3 spans 10 amino acids. Trimming removed 6 bases from V and 7 bases from J, with 4 bases in between.

In this sample, this clonotype turned up many times. V usage is TRBV5-4 and J usage is TRBJ2-6; D is uncertain. The V gene lost 4 bases and the J gene lost 0 bases, with 14 bases spanning the gap. CDR1 is SGHNT, CDR2 YYREEE, per germline (reference sequence). The CDR3 runs to 17 residues. In DNA form, the CDR3 reads TGTGCCAGCAGCCGACAAGGGTTTTCCTCTGGGGCCAACGTCCTGACTTTC. Translated, it gives CASSRQGFSSGANVLTF.

This clonotype was found many times. The chain uses TRBV15 and TRBJ2-7; either TRBD1 or TRBD2 may supply D (6 bases each). Germline V gives CDR1 LNHNV, CDR2 YYDKDF (reference sequence). Between the trimmed V and J ends, which lost 1 base and 5 bases, there was a span of 12 bases. This CDR3 has 14 residues. The CDR3 loop reads CATSRARGPDEQYF. The CDR3 DNA follows: TGTGCCACCAGCAGAGCTCGGGGGCCCGACGAGCAGTACTTC.

Of note for this clonotype: A read error is possible here, since a much larger clone lies one base away. This rearrangement joins TRBV6-5 to TRBJ2-7; weak D call: TRBD2 (6 bases). Trimming took off 0 bases at V and 6 bases at J, with 18 bases between the two ends. The CDR3 is made up of 16 amino acids. CDR1 and CDR2 (germline): MNHEY, SVGAGI. The CDR3 is CASSYSSNGGLSEQYF. CDR3 sequence (DNA): TGTGCCAGCAGTTACTCGAGTAACGGGGGATTATCCGAGCAGTACTTC.

The V and J genes are TRBV18 and TRBJ1-2; D ambiguous. Between the trimmed V and J ends, which lost 0 bases and 8 bases, there was a span of 10 bases. CDR3 size: 13 residues. Germline-derived CDR1 and CDR2 are KGHSH and LQKENI. The CDR3 nucleotides are TGTGCCAGCTCACCACCCCGGACCAGCGGCTACACCTTC. This gives the protein CASSPPRTSGYTF.

This clonotype has a count of ten or more. This chain links TRBV7-3 with TRBJ2-2, with D possibly TRBD1 on 6 matching bases. Trimming removed 4 bases at V and 7 bases at J, with 10 bases between. The CDR3 consists of 13 residues. CDR1 and CDR2 (germline): SGHTA, FQGTGA. CDR3 in DNA: TGTGCCAGCAGCTCCACAGGGATCGGGGAGCTGTTTTTT. It codes for CASSSTGIGELFF. Supplemented by reference TRBV7-3 and TRBJ2-2, the full variable domain reads GAGVSQTPSNKVTEKGKYVELRCDPISGHTALYWYRQSLGQGPEFLIYFQGTGAADDSGLPNDRFFAVRPEGSVSTLKIQRTERGDSAVYLCASSSTGIGELFFGEGSRLTVL.

This clonotype has ten or more counts. The V call is TRBV24-1, the J call TRBJ2-3; a possible D gene is TRBD2 (6 bases). The CDR3 contains 11 residues. V dropped 9 bases and J dropped 4 bases, with 7 bases sitting between them. Germline CDR1 is KGHDR and CDR2 is SFDVKD. The CDR3 bases are TGTGCCACCGGCGGGGCAGATACGCAGTATTTT. Encoded protein: CATGGADTQYF.

This clonotype has a count of ten or more. The chain joins TRBV10-3 to TRBJ1-5; D not resolved. Looked up from germline, CDR1 is ENHRY and CDR2 is SYGVKD. CDR3 length: 14 residues. V dropped 2 bases and J dropped 2 bases, with 7 bases sitting between them. The CDR3 DNA reads as TGTGCCATCAGTGAGGGGGTTCGCAATCAGCCCCAGCATTTT. It specifies CAISEGVRNQPQHF.

This clonotype was detected many times. The V call is TRBV5-1, the J call TRBJ2-1, with D perhaps matching TRBD2 (6 bases). The length of the CDR3 is 11 residues. The ends were cut back, 4 bases at V and 12 bases at J, with 11 bases in the middle. Looked up from germline, CDR1 is SGHRS and CDR2 is YFSETQ. CDR3: CASSEGLWQFF. The CDR3 DNA is TGCGCCAGCAGCGAGGGACTTTGGCAGTTCTTC.

This clonotype appeared many times. The rearrangement uses TRBV5-1 and TRBJ2-3, with 7 bases fitting TRBD2. V lost 0 bases, J lost 6 bases, and 10 bases stayed unmatched. Germline V CDR1 and CDR2: SGHRS, YFSETQ. The CDR3 contains 16 residues. CDR3 DNA: TGCGCCAGCAGCTTGGTAGATGGGACTACGGGTGATACGCAGTATTTT. Its translation: CASSLVDGTTGDTQYF.

This clonotype was detected ten times or more. The genes are TRBV5-1 and TRBJ2-5; 9 bases align to TRBD2. The germline V gene encodes CDR1 SGHRS and CDR2 YFSETQ. The CDR3 is made up of 15 amino acids. J lost 1 base, V lost 4 bases, and 5 bases had no gene match. The CDR3 DNA reads as TGCGCCAGCAGCCTAGCGGGGATGCCCCAAGAGACCCAGTACTTC. Translating gives CASSLAGMPQETQYF.

This clonotype was recorded many times. The chain is built from TRBV4-3 and TRBJ2-1; 10 bases map to TRBD1. The CDR3 totals 15 residues. The V gene's germline CDR1 is LGHNA and CDR2 YSLEER. Trimming cost V 2 bases and J 5 bases; bases outside gene matches: 3. Here the CDR3 DNA reads TGCGCCAGCAGCCAAAGGACAGGGGGTGACAATGAGCAGTTCTTC. It encodes CASSQRTGGDNEQFF.

This clonotype showed up many times. The rearrangement joins TRBV4-1 to TRBJ1-1, with 8 positions matching TRBD1. Germline CDR1 reads MGHRA; CDR2 reads YSYEKL. CDR3 length equals 15 residues. V trimming: 2 bases; J trimming: 5 bases; junction bases outside the gene matches: 7. This CDR3 reads CASSQWDRSRTEAFF. The CDR3 nucleotides are TGCGCCAGCAGCCAATGGGACAGGTCTCGGACTGAAGCTTTCTTT.

The V and J genes are TRBV19 and TRBJ2-2; the D gene could be TRBD1 or TRBD2 (6 bases each). Germline CDR1 and CDR2: LNHDA and SQIVND (reference sequence). The CDR3 has 18 amino acids. V lost 3 bases and J 0 bases, leaving 17 bases between the germline ends. DNA for the CDR3: TGTGCCAGTAGTATTAGGCGGGACATAGCCCCGAACACCGGGGAGCTGTTTTTT. Protein sequence: CASSIRRDIAPNTGELFF. Supplemented by reference TRBV19 and TRBJ2-2, the full variable domain reads DGGITQSPKYLFRKEGQNVTLSCEQNLNHDAMYWYRQDPGQGLRLIYYSQIVNDFQKGDIAEGYSVSREKKESFPLTVTSAQKNPTAFYLCASSIRRDIAPNTGELFFGEGSRLTVL.

Many counts were recorded for this clonotype. This rearrangement joins TRBV29-1 to TRBJ2-3; a weak D match, TRBD1 (6 bases). Germline V gene data show CDR1 as SQVTM and CDR2 as ANQGSEA. This CDR3 contains 13 residues. V lost 6 bases and J lost 0, with 10 bases in between. CDR3 nucleotide sequence: TGCAGCGTCAAACAGGGCAGCACAGATACGCAGTATTTT. Encoded protein: CSVKQGSTDTQYF.

This clonotype was counted many times. The rearrangement uses TRBV7-3 and TRBJ2-5; a possible D gene is TRBD1 (6 bases). CDR3 length equals 15 residues. Germline V gene lookup returns CDR1 SGHTA and CDR2 FQGTGA. The V and J ends lost 2 bases and 2 bases respectively, with 12 bases between them. The CDR3 region has the DNA TGTGCCAGCAGCTTAGGGACGACAGGACAAGAGACCCAGTACTTC. Translated, it gives CASSLGTTGQETQYF.

This clonotype was found many times. The rearrangement joins TRBV7-2 to TRBJ1-1, with 8 bases identical to TRBD1. V shed 5 bases, J shed 4 bases, and the junction held 9 bases outside the gene matches. The germline gives CDR1 SGHTA, CDR2 FQGNSA. This CDR3 comprises 15 residues. CDR3: CASSPRTGSATEAFF. CDR3 coding DNA: TGTGCCAGCAGCCCAAGGACAGGGTCGGCCACTGAAGCTTTCTTT.

There are a few counts of this clonotype. This chain links TRBV20-1 with TRBJ2-2; tentative D call: TRBD1 (5 bases). Per the germline V gene, CDR1 is DFQATT and CDR2 is SNEGSKA (reference sequence). This CDR3 is 15 amino acids long. The germline V and J ends were trimmed by 2 bases and 4 bases, with 14 bases remaining between them. The CDR3 is CSARIGQWGTGELFF. DNA for the CDR3: TGCAGTGCTAGAATAGGACAATGGGGCACCGGGGAGCTGTTTTTT.

This clonotype came up many times. This chain uses TRBV29-1 with TRBJ2-7; TRBD1 matches 11 bases. The germline V gene encodes CDR1 SQVTM and CDR2 ANQGSEA. V was pared by 5 bases and J by 0 bases, with 12 bases of the junction left unmatched. This CDR3 region has 17 residues. CDR3: CSVIDRGGTGGSYEQYF. The CDR3 DNA reads as TGCAGCGTTATTGATCGGGGCGGGACAGGGGGCTCCTACGAGCAGTACTTC.

Remarks on this clonotype: This could be a read error, since a much larger clone is one nucleotide away. V gene TRBV29-1 combines with J gene TRBJ2-3; 10 bases match TRBD1. Germline V gene data show CDR1 as SQVTM and CDR2 as ANQGSEA. The CDR3 has 18 residues. V trimming: 1 base; J trimming: 0 bases; junction bases outside the gene matches: 10. This CDR3 is CSVEGLSEGQGSTDTQYF. CDR3 sequence (DNA): TGCAGCGTTGAAGGTCTCTCCGAGGGACAGGGGAGCACAGATACGCAGTATTTT.

Remarks on this clonotype: This may be a read error: a much more frequent sequence differs by one nucleotide. This sequence joins TRBV5-1 and TRBJ1-5; 7 bases fit TRBD1. The CDR3 loop spans 14 amino acids. J gave up 5 bases and V 0 bases, and 2 bases lay outside the gene matches. The germline gives CDR1 SGHRS, CDR2 YFSETQ. The CDR3 DNA follows: TGCGCCAGCAGCTTGGGGGACAGCGATCAGCCCCAGCATTTT. Its protein product is CASSLGDSDQPQHF.